This T cell receptor (beta chain) comes out of a study of blood T cell repertoires in COVID-19. Looking at the study overall: There were acute and convalescent COVID-19 samples, and they came from the United States, Italy and Spain.

In the study's own analysis: Researchers report that nucleated cell counts were estimated from reference gene primer amplification. The method was immunoSEQ multiplex PCR; TCRdb's version includes in-frame clones alone and lacks a portion of them. V, J and clone size are those of that table, while D and trimming were read from the DNA. Of under 250,000 clones detected, roughly four fifths appear once; the ten largest clones hold around 2.7%. The CDR3 is 10 amino acids. Trimming at V came to 4 bases and at J to 15 bases, leaving 3 bases not matched to a gene. Germline V gene sequence: CDR1 MDHEN, CDR2 SYDVKM. This clone was seen just once.

Sequenced material: peripheral blood. The gene calls are TRBV28 and TRBJ2-1, with 7 bases matching TRBD1. This clonotype originated in a young woman who had recovered from COVID-19. For the CDR3, the DNA is TGTGCCAGCAGTTCCCAGGGGGTGTTCTTC. Its translation: CASSSQGVFF. Full variable domain (rest looked up from reference TRBV28 and TRBJ2-1): DVKVTQSSRYLVKRTGEKVFLECVQDMDHENMFWYRQDPGLGLRLIYFSYDVKMKEKGDIPEGYSVSREKKERFSLILESASTNQTSMYLCASSSQGVFFGPGTRLTVL.